This TCR beta chain was identified during a study of PD-L1 blockade in urothelial cancer. Study-wide context: Blood analysis took place 3 weeks (second dose) and 6 weeks after treatment start. Median blood clonality was around 0.074, with tens of thousands of unique TCRs.

Study findings and constraints: Improved survival was predicted by pretreatment blood TCR clonality below the median.

The time point denotes: peripheral blood 6 weeks after treatment start. The CDR3 has 15 amino acids. J lost 1 base, V lost 0 bases, and 2 bases had no gene match. Germline values: CDR1 SGDLS, CDR2 YYNGEE. The repertoire was sequenced with immunoSEQ multiplex PCR; TCRdb's copy has only in-frame clones and lacks some. The repertoire includes around 40,000 clones, around 88% of them detected once, and over 20% sits in the top ten. In regard to this clone: Its antigen is not identified.

The source was PBMCs, collected around atezolizumab (anti-PD-L1) treatment. The V gene is TRBV9, the J gene TRBJ2-3; 7 bases map to TRBD2. The clonotype was recovered from a man aged 55 to 69 with urothelial cancer. The DNA of the CDR3 is TGTGCCAGCAGCGTAGTTGCGGGGGGCACAGATACGCAGTATTTT. It specifies CASSVVAGGTDTQYF.